This T cell receptor beta chain stems from a study of brain T cells in children with intractable seizures. Study results and limitations: Pre- and post-surgery blood differed in depth, so pre-surgery absences may be undersampling.

Method: immunoSEQ multiplex PCR; TCRdb's copy keeps in-frame clones and lacks some. The data hold 65,000 to 85,000 clones, with 85% to 95% observed a single time. There are 14 residues in the CDR3. CDR1 is SGDLS, CDR2 YYNGEE, per germline. V was trimmed by 0 bases and J by 7 bases, leaving 13 bases between them. For this clone: Its antigen is unidentified.

The chain carries TRBV9 and TRBJ2-5; perhaps TRBD2 as D (5 bases). The input for sequencing was peripheral blood, taken at surgery. The receptor's source is a boy under two years old with tuberous sclerosis and intractable seizures. This chain's CDR3 is CASSVEGSGSTQYF. The CDR3 nucleotides are TGTGCCAGCAGCGTAGAAGGCTCGGGGTCGACCCAGTACTTC.